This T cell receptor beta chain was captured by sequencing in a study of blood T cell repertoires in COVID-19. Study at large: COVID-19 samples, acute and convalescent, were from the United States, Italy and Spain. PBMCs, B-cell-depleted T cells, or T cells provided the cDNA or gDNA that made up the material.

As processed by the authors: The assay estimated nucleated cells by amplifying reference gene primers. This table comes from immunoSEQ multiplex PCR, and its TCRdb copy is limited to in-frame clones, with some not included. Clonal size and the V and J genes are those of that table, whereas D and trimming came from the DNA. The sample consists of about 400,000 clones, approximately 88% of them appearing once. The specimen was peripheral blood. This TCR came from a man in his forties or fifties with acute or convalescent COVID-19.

The CDR3 nucleotides are TGTGCCATCTACCACCGTCAGGACAGGGGCAATAGCAATCAGCCCCAGCATTTT. Amino acid sequence: CAIYHRQDRGNSNQPQHF. This sequence joins TRBV10-3 and TRBJ1-5; 9 nucleotides line up with TRBD1. The V segment lost 8 bases and the J segment 0 bases; nucleotides outside the gene matches: 14. The germline V gene encodes CDR1 ENHRY and CDR2 SYGVKD. The CDR3 extends over 18 amino acids.